This T cell receptor beta chain was observed in a study of blood T cell repertoires in COVID-19. Only in-frame clones appear in the TCRdb table, and some are missing; sequencing was by immunoSEQ multiplex PCR. The repertoire has around 250,000 clones, approximately 83% of them found once; the top ten carry under 2.5%. The CDR3 has 16 residues. The V and J ends lost 0 bases and 8 bases, in that order; junction bases with no gene match: 6. Germline CDR1 reads KGHSH; CDR2 reads LQKENI. The sequenced material came from PBMCs or T cells enriched from blood (not recorded which). The chain links TRBV18 to TRBJ1-6; TRBD1 aligns across 8 bases. The clonotype comes from a woman in her forties or fifties who had recovered from COVID-19. The CDR3 region has the DNA TGTGCCAGCTCACCACCGACCGGGACAGGCTATTCACCCCTCCACTTT. Translating gives CASSPPTGTGYSPLHF.